These 11 T cell receptor beta chains originate from one sample sequenced in a study of blood T cell repertoires in COVID-19. Libraries were prepared by immunoSEQ multiplex PCR; TCRdb keeps only in-frame clonotypes and omits some of them. Found here are 55,000 to 65,000 clones, just under 90% of them singletons; the top ten hold just under 8.5%. Specimen: peripheral blood. These receptors all come from a human donor with active COVID-19. The donor label of this sample is uncertain.

V is TRBV7-8 and J is TRBJ2-5, with a weak D call TRBD2 (5 bases). CDR3 length: 14 amino acids. Germline CDR1 SGHVS, CDR2 FQNEAQ. V dropped 7 bases and J dropped 7 bases, with 19 bases sitting between them. CDR3 in amino acids: CASNLRASEGTQYF. DNA for the CDR3: TGTGCCAGCAACCTAAGGGCGTCTGAGGGGACCCAGTACTTC.

The rearrangement links TRBV6-5 to TRBJ1-3; TRBD1 aligns across 9 bases. Germline CDR1 is MNHEY and CDR2 is SVGAGI. CDR3 length equals 15 residues. Trimming removed 3 bases from V and 7 bases from J; junction bases left unmatched: 7. The CDR3 spells CASSYSDRGDNTIYF. In DNA, the CDR3 is TGTGCCAGCAGTTATTCCGACAGGGGGGATAACACCATATATTTT.

The rearrangement uses TRBV30 and TRBJ2-6; D may be TRBD1 (7 bases). V gave up 3 bases and J gave up 1 base, with 16 bases separating them. The CDR3 is made up of 17 amino acids. Looked up from germline, CDR1 is GTSNPN and CDR2 is SVGIG (reference sequence). The CDR3 protein is CAWRRGRGASGANVLTF. Here the CDR3 DNA reads TGTGCCTGGAGGAGGGGCAGGGGGGCTTCTGGGGCCAACGTCCTGACTTTC.

This clone was observed a few times. CDR3 nucleotide sequence: TGCAGCGTTGAGGGGAGGGCCTACGAGCAGTACTTC. This sequence encodes CSVEGRAYEQYF. The V call is TRBV29-1, the J call TRBJ2-7; 7 bases line up with TRBD2. Trimming at V came to 3 bases and at J to 2 bases, leaving 1 base not matched to a gene. Germline CDR1 reads SQVTM; CDR2 reads ANQGSEA. CDR3 length: 12 amino acids.

This rearrangement joins TRBV9 to TRBJ2-1; TRBD2 is a possible D gene (5 bases). CDR1 and CDR2 from the germline V gene are SGDLS and YYNGEE. The CDR3 length is 13 residues. The V end was cut by 0 bases, the J end by 7 bases, with 8 bases between. The CDR3 DNA reads TGTGCCAGCAGCGTAGGTCCGGGGAATGAGCAGTTCTTC. Amino acids: CASSVGPGNEQFF.

The rearrangement links TRBV11-2 to TRBJ1-6; D gene unclear. Trimming pared 3 bases from V and 5 bases from J, leaving 11 bases between. Germline CDR1 and CDR2: SGHAT and FQNNGV. The CDR3 consists of 15 residues. The CDR3 loop is CASSFSGGNNSPLHF. The CDR3 DNA reads TGTGCCAGCAGCTTCTCCGGAGGGAATAATTCACCCCTCCACTTT.

This chain connects TRBV27 to TRBJ2-1; 8 nucleotides align to TRBD2. Germline V lookup: CDR1 MNHEY, CDR2 SMNVEV (reference sequence). The CDR3 runs 16 residues. The trim removed 5 bases at V and 2 bases at J, leaving 8 bases unmatched. DNA for the CDR3: TGTGCCAGCAGTCTCCGAGCGGGAGTCGCCTACAATGAGCAGTTCTTC. It specifies CASSLRAGVAYNEQFF.

This clone was picked up one time. The chain employs TRBV27 and TRBJ2-3; 8 bases are shared with TRBD1. The J segment lost 3 bases and the V segment lost 2 bases, leaving 7 bases of the junction unmatched. The germline gives CDR1 MNHEY, CDR2 SMNVEV (reference sequence). The CDR3 has 16 amino acids. CDR3 amino acids: CASSLGQGGWTDTQYF. CDR3 nucleotides: TGTGCCAGCAGTTTAGGACAGGGAGGATGGACAGATACGCAGTATTTT.

The chain uses TRBV5-8 and TRBJ1-1; 8 positions match TRBD1. Losses at the gene ends were 0 bases for V and 1 base for J; bases not matched to a gene: 2. Per the germline V gene, CDR1 is SGHTS and CDR2 is YDEGEE. This CDR3 comprises 15 residues. CDR3 loop: CASSLGDRTNTEAFF. DNA of the CDR3: TGTGCCAGCAGCTTGGGGGACAGGACGAACACTGAAGCTTTCTTT.

J is TRBJ2-1 and V is TRBV20-1; TRBD2 matches 8 bases. The germline V gene has CDR1 DFQATT and CDR2 SNEGSKA (reference sequence). Trimming at V came to 3 bases and at J to 8 bases, leaving 9 bases not matched to a gene. This CDR3 is 14 amino acids long. CDR3 residues: CSASPPAGGHEQFF. CDR3 bases: TGCAGTGCTAGTCCCCCCGCGGGAGGCCATGAGCAGTTCTTC.

This clone is a singleton in its sample. The V gene is TRBV15, the J gene TRBJ2-3, with 11 bases identical to TRBD2. Germline V gene sequence: CDR1 LNHNV, CDR2 YYDKDF (reference sequence). The V gene end was trimmed by 1 base and the J gene end by 6 bases; junction bases not matched to a gene: 9. The CDR3 has 17 residues. This CDR3 reads CATSRVSSGRTPDTQYF. The CDR3 nucleotides read TGTGCCACCAGCAGAGTTTCTAGCGGGAGGACCCCGGATACGCAGTATTTT.